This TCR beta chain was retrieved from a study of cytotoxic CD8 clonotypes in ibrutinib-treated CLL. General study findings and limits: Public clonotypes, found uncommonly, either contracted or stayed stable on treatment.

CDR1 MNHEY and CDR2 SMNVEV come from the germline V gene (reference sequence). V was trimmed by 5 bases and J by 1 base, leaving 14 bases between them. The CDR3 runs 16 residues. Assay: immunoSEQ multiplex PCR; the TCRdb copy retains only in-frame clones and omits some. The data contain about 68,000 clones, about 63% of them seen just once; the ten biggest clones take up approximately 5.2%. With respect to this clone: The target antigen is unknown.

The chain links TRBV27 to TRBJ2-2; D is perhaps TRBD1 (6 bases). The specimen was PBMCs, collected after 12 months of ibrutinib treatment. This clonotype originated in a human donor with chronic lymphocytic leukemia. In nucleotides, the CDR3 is TGTGCCAGCAGTCCACAGGGACGGAAGAACACCGGGGAGCTGTTTTTT. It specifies CASSPQGRKNTGELFF.